The 8 T cell receptor beta chains in this list originate from one sample, sequenced in a study of PD-1 and CTLA-4 blockade in melanoma. TCRdb's copy holds only in-frame clones and misses some; the assay was immunoSEQ multiplex PCR. The sample lists 25,000 to 30,000 clones; roughly nine tenths were seen once. This sample comprised CD8+ T cells from peripheral blood, obtained before anti-PD-1 treatment. Receptors were obtained from a human donor with melanoma.

This CDR3 reads CASSLVFMGELFF. As DNA, the CDR3 is TGTGCCAGCAGCTTAGTGTTCATGGGGGAGCTGTTTTTT. The chain joins TRBV7-2 to TRBJ2-2; D not certain. The CDR3 is made up of 13 amino acids. Germline CDR1 SGHTA, CDR2 FQGNSA. V dropped 1 base and J dropped 8 bases, with 8 bases sitting between them.

This clone was seen only a few times. The rearrangement joins TRBV5-4 to TRBJ1-2; 7 nucleotides agree with TRBD1. The V gene's germline CDR1 is SGHNT and CDR2 YYREEE (reference sequence). The CDR3 spans 13 residues. The V segment lost 4 bases and the J segment 2 bases; nucleotides outside the gene matches: 2. This CDR3 is CASSRTGNYGYTF. CDR3 bases: TGTGCCAGCAGCCGGACAGGAAACTATGGCTACACCTTC. The complete variable domain, with remaining parts taken from reference TRBV5-4 and TRBJ1-2, reads ETGVTQSPTHLIKTRGQQVTLRCSSQSGHNTVSWYQQALGQGPQFIFQYYREEENGRGNFPPRFSGLQFPNYSSELNVNALELDDSALYLCASSRTGNYGYTFGSGTRLTVV.

The chain has TRBV6-5 and TRBJ1-2; weak D call: TRBD1 (5 bases). CDR3 length: 15 amino acids. Per the germline V gene, CDR1 is MNHEY and CDR2 is SVGAGI. Trimming cost V 2 bases and J 4 bases, with 14 bases left between them. The DNA for the CDR3 is TGTGCCAGCAGTTACGGGGACCCAGAAGTCTATGGCTACACCTTC. Translating it yields CASSYGDPEVYGYTF.

V usage is TRBV5-1 and J usage is TRBJ2-7; 7 bases map to TRBD1. V lost 0 bases and J lost 7; bases outside the gene matches: 10. Germline-derived CDR1 and CDR2 are SGHRS and YFSETQ. The CDR3 runs 15 residues. DNA for the CDR3: TGCGCCAGCAGCTTGGACGGACAGGCCCCGAGGGAGCAGTACTTC. It yields the protein CASSLDGQAPREQYF.

This sequence joins TRBV7-6 and TRBJ2-2; the match to TRBD1 covers 9 bases. CDR1 and CDR2 (germline): SGHVS, FNYEAQ. This CDR3 is built from 16 residues. The V and J ends lost 6 bases and 7 bases, in that order; junction bases with no gene match: 12. The CDR3 protein is CASRDDRTGGYGELFF. The DNA for the CDR3 is TGTGCCAGCAGAGATGATCGAACAGGGGGCTACGGGGAGCTGTTTTTT. Filled out from reference TRBV7-6 and TRBJ2-2, the complete variable domain reads GAGVSQSPRYKVTKRGQDVALRCDPISGHVSLYWYRQALGQGPEFLTYFNYEAQQDKSGLPNDRFSAERPEGSISTLTIQRTEQRDSAMYRCASRDDRTGGYGELFFGEGSRLTVL.

This chain uses TRBV30 with TRBJ1-5, with D uncertain. The CDR3 is 13 amino acids. Trimming took off 2 bases at V and 2 bases at J, with 7 bases between the two ends. Germline V gene data show CDR1 as GTSNPN and CDR2 as SVGIG (reference sequence). Here the CDR3 reads CAWSYGGNQPQHF. As DNA, the CDR3 is TGTGCCTGGAGTTACGGGGGCAATCAGCCCCAGCATTTT.

The gene calls are TRBV7-9 and TRBJ2-5, with a possible D match to TRBD2 (5 bases). CDR1 is SEHNR, CDR2 FQNEAQ, per germline (reference sequence). CDR3 size: 13 residues. Trimming cost V 7 bases and J 2 bases, with 11 bases left between them. The CDR3 nucleotides are TGTGCCAGCACAACGGGGTTGCAAGAGACCCAGTACTTC. Its protein is CASTTGLQETQYF.

The chain links TRBV6-4 to TRBJ2-3; 10 bases match TRBD2. V shed 3 bases, J shed 6 bases, and the junction held 0 bases outside the gene matches. The CDR3 runs to 13 residues. Germline V gene sequence: CDR1 MRHNA, CDR2 SNTAGT. The CDR3 nucleotides are TGTGCCAGCAGTGAACTAGCGGGGGATACGCAGTATTTT. Its protein is CASSELAGDTQYF.